The TCR beta chain under discussion was sequenced for a study of Ad26.COV2.S vaccination and SARS-CoV-2 variants. Treatment of the sample: roughly 19 received Ad26.COV2.S at low or high dose, single or two shots; about 5 received placebo; per-sample allocation not given. At day 63 after the first vaccine or placebo injection, samples were drawn. The germline gives CDR1 SGHRS, CDR2 YFSETQ. V lost 5 bases and J lost 4, with 15 bases in between. CDR3 length equals 14 residues. The table came from immunoSEQ multiplex PCR; TCRdb's copy has only in-frame clones and leaves some out. Counted here are some 390,000 clones, 70% to 90% occurring once; the ten biggest clones make up under 3.5%.

V is TRBV5-1 and J is TRBJ1-1; the D gene is possibly TRBD1 (6 bases). This sequence originates from a person between 18 and 65 years old who received the Ad26.COV2.S COVID-19 vaccine or a placebo. Sequenced here: peripheral blood, sampled in a trial of Ad26.COV2.S vaccine versus placebo. The CDR3 DNA sequence: TGCGCCAGCAGAATTTCAGCAGGGGTCACTGAAGCTTTCTTT. Protein: CASRISAGVTEAFF. Drawing the rest from reference TRBV5-1 and TRBJ1-1, the complete variable domain is KAGVTQTPRYLIKTRGQQVTLSCSPISGHRSVSWYQQTPGQGLQFLFEYFSETQRNKGNFPGRFSGRQFSNSRSEMNVSTLELGDSALYLCASRISAGVTEAFFGQGTRLTVV.